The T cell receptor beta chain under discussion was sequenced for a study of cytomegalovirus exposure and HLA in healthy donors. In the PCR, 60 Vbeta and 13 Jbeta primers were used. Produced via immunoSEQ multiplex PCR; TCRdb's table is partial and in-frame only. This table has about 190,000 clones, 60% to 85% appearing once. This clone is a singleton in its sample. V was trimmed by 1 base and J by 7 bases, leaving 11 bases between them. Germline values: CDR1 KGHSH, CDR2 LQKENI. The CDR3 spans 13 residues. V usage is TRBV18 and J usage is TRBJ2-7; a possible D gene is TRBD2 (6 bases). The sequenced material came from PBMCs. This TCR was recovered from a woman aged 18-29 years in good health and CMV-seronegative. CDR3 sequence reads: CASSPRDSKEQYF. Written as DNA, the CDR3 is TGTGCCAGCTCACCACGGGACTCCAAAGAGCAGTACTTC.